The T cell receptor beta chain under discussion was sequenced for a study of T cells in Graves' hyperthyroidism and ophthalmopathy. Study-wide background: Peripheral blood specimens were obtained at initial diagnosis, prior to any treatment.

The length of the CDR3 is 14 residues. Germline loops: CDR1 MDHEN, CDR2 SYDVKM. Trimming took off 5 bases at V and 2 bases at J, with 12 bases between the two ends. Whole-study findings and limits: The model anticipated ophthalmopathy a median approximately 6.5 months pre-onset. Blood also showed most of the thyroid clonotypes that were expanded above 0.001.

There are many counts of this clonotype. Its antigen is not identified. The CDR3 regions of TCR beta were amplified from RNA transcripts. During a first-round RT-PCR of the TCR CDR3, the HTBI primer set was used. MiXCR, run by TCRdb on the multiplex PCR reads, gives a single entry per CDR3 protein. The data hold a few hundred thousand distinct CDR3 sequences, with roughly 13% observed a single time. Newly diagnosed patients aged 18 to 65 had hyperthyroidism of under 2 months' duration. This chain links TRBV28 with TRBJ1-2; D may be TRBD1 (5 bases). The sequence was obtained from a man younger than 45 with Graves' hyperthyroidism that later progressed to Graves' ophthalmopathy. The sequenced sample was blood. The CDR3 region has the DNA TGTGCCAGCAGTGTCCAGACAGACAACTATGGCTACACCTTC. Protein: CASSVQTDNYGYTF.